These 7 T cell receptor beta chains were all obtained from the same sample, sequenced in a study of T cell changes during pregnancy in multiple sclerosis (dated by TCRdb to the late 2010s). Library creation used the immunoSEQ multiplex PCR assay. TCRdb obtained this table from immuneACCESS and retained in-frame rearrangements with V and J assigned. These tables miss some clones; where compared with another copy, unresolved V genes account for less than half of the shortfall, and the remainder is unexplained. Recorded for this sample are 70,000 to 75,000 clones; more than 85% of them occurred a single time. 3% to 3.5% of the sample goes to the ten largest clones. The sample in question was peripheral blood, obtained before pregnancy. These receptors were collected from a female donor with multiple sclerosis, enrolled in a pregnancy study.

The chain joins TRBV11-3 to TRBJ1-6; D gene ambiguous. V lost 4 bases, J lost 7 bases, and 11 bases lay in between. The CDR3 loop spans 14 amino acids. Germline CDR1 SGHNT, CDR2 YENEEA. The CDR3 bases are TGTGCCAGCAGCTCCGACGGGAGAAATTCACCCCTCCACTTT. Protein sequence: CASSSDGRNSPLHF.

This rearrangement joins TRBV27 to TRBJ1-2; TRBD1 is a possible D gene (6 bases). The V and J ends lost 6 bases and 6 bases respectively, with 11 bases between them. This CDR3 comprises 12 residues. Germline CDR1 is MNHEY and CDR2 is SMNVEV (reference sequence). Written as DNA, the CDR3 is TGTGCCAGCAGAAAACAGGGCGATGGCTACACCTTC. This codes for CASRKQGDGYTF.

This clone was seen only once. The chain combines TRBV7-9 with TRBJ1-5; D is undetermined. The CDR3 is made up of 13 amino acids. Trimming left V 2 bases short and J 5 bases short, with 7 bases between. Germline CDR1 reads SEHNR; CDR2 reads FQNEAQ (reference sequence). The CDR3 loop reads CASSLYSDQPQHF. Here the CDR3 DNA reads TGTGCCAGCAGCTTATATTCGGATCAGCCCCAGCATTTT.

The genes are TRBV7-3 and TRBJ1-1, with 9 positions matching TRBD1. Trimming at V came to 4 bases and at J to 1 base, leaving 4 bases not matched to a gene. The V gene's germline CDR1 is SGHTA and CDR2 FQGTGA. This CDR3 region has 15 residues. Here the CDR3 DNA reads TGTGCCAGCAGCTCGACAGGGGGTTCGAACACTGAAGCTTTCTTT. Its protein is CASSSTGGSNTEAFF.

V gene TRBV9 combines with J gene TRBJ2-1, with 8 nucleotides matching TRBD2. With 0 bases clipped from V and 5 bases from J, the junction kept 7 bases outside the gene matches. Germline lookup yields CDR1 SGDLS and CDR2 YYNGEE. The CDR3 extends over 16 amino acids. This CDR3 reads CASSVGVTSDHNEQFF. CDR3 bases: TGTGCCAGCAGCGTAGGGGTGACTAGCGACCACAATGAGCAGTTCTTC.

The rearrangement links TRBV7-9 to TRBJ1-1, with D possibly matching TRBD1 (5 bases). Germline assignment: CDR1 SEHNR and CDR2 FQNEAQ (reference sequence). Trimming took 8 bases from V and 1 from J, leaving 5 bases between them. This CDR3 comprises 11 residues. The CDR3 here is CASGQNTEAFF. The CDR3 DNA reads TGTGCCAGCGGACAGAACACTGAAGCTTTCTTT.

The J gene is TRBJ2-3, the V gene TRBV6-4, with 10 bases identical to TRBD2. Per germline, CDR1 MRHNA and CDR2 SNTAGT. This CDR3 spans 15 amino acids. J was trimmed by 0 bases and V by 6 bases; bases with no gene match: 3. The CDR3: CASSTSGDSTDTQYF. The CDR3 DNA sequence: TGTGCCAGCAGCACTAGCGGGGACAGCACAGATACGCAGTATTTT.